The next 20 T cell receptor beta chains were all read from a single sample in a study of cytomegalovirus exposure and HLA in healthy donors. Assay: immunoSEQ multiplex PCR; the TCRdb copy retains only in-frame clones and omits some. The sample consists of some 330,000 clones, roughly 88% of them appearing once. Sequencing was done on a sample of PBMCs. All receptors come from a woman under 30 in good health and CMV-seronegative.

This rearrangement joins TRBV6-5 to TRBJ1-1; 7 bases fit TRBD1. V shed 5 bases and J 1 base; nucleotides not matched to a gene: 7. This CDR3 has 15 amino acids. Germline V lookup: CDR1 MNHEY, CDR2 SVGAGI. Here the CDR3 reads CASSTRQGRNTEAFF. The CDR3, as DNA: TGTGCCAGCAGTACACGACAGGGTCGGAACACTGAAGCTTTCTTT.

The genes are TRBV9 and TRBJ2-7, with TRBD1 matching over 9 bases. From germline, CDR1 is SGDLS and CDR2 YYNGEE. CDR3 length equals 16 residues. V lost 3 bases and J lost 1; bases outside the gene matches: 8. The CDR3 spells CASSGKPGQGSYEQYF. CDR3 in DNA: TGTGCCAGCAGCGGAAAACCGGGACAGGGTTCCTACGAGCAGTACTTC.

The chain combines TRBV6-5 with TRBJ1-5; 10 bases line up with TRBD1. CDR1 is MNHEY, CDR2 SVGAGI, per germline. The CDR3 runs 13 residues. The V gene end was trimmed by 8 bases and the J gene end by 4 bases; junction bases not matched to a gene: 2. CDR3 protein: CASGQGVNQPQHF. The CDR3 bases are TGTGCCAGCGGACAGGGGGTTAATCAGCCCCAGCATTTT.

The chain is built from TRBV25-1 and TRBJ1-1, with 7 bases aligning to TRBD1. This CDR3 has 14 residues. The V gene's germline CDR1 is MGHDK and CDR2 SYGVNS. The V and J ends lost 3 bases and 0 bases, in that order; junction bases with no gene match: 1. DNA of the CDR3: TGTGCCAGCAGTGAGGGACAGATGAACACTGAAGCTTTCTTT. It is translated as CASSEGQMNTEAFF.

The genes are TRBV7-5 and TRBJ2-6; the table gives TRBD1 as D, unverified against the DNA. TRBV7-5 is noted as a pseudogene. CDR3 length: 17 amino acids. The CDR3 DNA follows: TGTGCCAGAAGCTTTCGGACAGCCCACTCTGGGGCCAACGTCCTGACTTTC. Translating gives CARSFRTAHSGANVLTF.

V gene TRBV16 combines with J gene TRBJ1-1; no definite D call. Trimming removed 7 bases from V and 6 bases from J, with 15 bases in between. The CDR3 has 13 amino acids. Per the germline V gene, CDR1 is KGHSY and CDR2 is FQNENV. This chain's CDR3 is CASTGRVGSEAFF. Written as DNA, the CDR3 is TGTGCCAGCACGGGGAGGGTCGGCTCTGAAGCTTTCTTT.

This rearrangement joins TRBV7-8 to TRBJ2-1; TRBD1 agrees at 9 bases. CDR1 and CDR2 (germline): SGHVS, FQNEAQ. V lost 5 bases to trimming and J lost 9 bases; unmatched junction nucleotides: 8. This CDR3 is 14 amino acids long. The CDR3 sequence: CASSARTGGAEQFF. The CDR3 coding sequence is TGTGCCAGCAGCGCTCGAACAGGGGGCGCTGAGCAGTTCTTC.

The chain employs TRBV5-6 and TRBJ1-2; possibly TRBD1 for D (5 bases). Germline CDR1 and CDR2: SGHDT and YYEEEE. V was cut by 2 bases and J by 4 bases, with 12 bases left in between. The CDR3 extends over 14 amino acids. DNA of the CDR3: TGTGCCAGCAGCTTCTCGGCGGGGCCCTATGGCTACACCTTC. Its translation: CASSFSAGPYGYTF.

The rearrangement links TRBV18 to TRBJ2-7, with TRBD1 matching 8 bases. Germline lookup yields CDR1 KGHSH and CDR2 LQKENI. The CDR3 has 15 amino acids. With 3 bases clipped from V and 3 bases from J, the junction kept 7 bases outside the gene matches. This chain's CDR3 is CASSPPGQGDYEQYF. CDR3 DNA sequence: TGTGCCAGCTCACCCCCTGGACAGGGTGACTACGAGCAGTACTTC.

CDR3 residues: CASSPQGGPYEQYF. Here the CDR3 DNA reads TGTGCCAGCAGCCCACAGGGGGGCCCCTACGAGCAGTACTTC. The chain joins TRBV7-3 to TRBJ2-7; TRBD1 agrees at 8 bases. V was clipped by 5 bases and J by 2 bases; unmatched bases: 5. The CDR3 contains 14 residues. From germline, CDR1 is SGHTA and CDR2 FQGTGA.

The gene calls are TRBV7-9 and TRBJ1-1, with D perhaps TRBD1 (6 bases). Germline V CDR1 and CDR2: SEHNR, FQNEAQ (reference sequence). V lost 1 base, J lost 5 bases, and 14 bases lay in between. The CDR3 has 15 residues. The CDR3 loop is CASSLGIGQGTEAFF. Here the CDR3 DNA reads TGTGCCAGCAGCTTAGGTATTGGTCAGGGGACTGAAGCTTTCTTT.

V gene TRBV7-9 combines with J gene TRBJ2-7, with 13 bases lining up with TRBD2. The CDR3 sequence is 16 residues long. The trim removed 3 bases at V and 4 bases at J, leaving 6 bases unmatched. Germline V CDR1 and CDR2: SEHNR, FQNEAQ (reference sequence). CDR3 nucleotide sequence: TGTGCCAGCAGCTTCAAAGGACTAGCGGGAGCATACGAGCAGTACTTC. As protein: CASSFKGLAGAYEQYF.

The CDR3 nucleotides read TGTGCCAGCAGCGTCCAGGGGGGAAGCTATGGCTACACCTTC. This gives the protein CASSVQGGSYGYTF. This chain joins TRBV9 and TRBJ1-2, with 7 bases that match TRBD1. CDR3 length equals 14 residues. V trimming: 2 bases; J trimming: 4 bases; junction bases outside the gene matches: 5. CDR1 is SGDLS and CDR2 is YYNGEE in the germline V gene.

Here the CDR3 DNA reads TGTGCCAGCAGCGGGGGACAGGGGGCCACTGAAGCTTTCTTT. This translates into CASSGGQGATEAFF. This chain joins TRBV7-6 and TRBJ1-1, with 12 bases identical to TRBD1. CDR3 length: 14 amino acids. From germline, CDR1 is SGHVS and CDR2 FNYEAQ. V shed 5 bases, J shed 4 bases, and the junction held 2 bases outside the gene matches.

This clone was recorded once. This chain joins TRBV11-2 and TRBJ2-7, with 7 nucleotides matching TRBD2. The CDR3 is made up of 16 amino acids. V lost 4 bases, J lost 1 base, and 10 bases stayed unmatched. Germline V gene data show CDR1 as SGHAT and CDR2 as FQNNGV. Here the CDR3 DNA reads TGTGCCAGCAGCTCGGTGGGGGGGATGCTTTCCTACGAGCAGTACTTC. It specifies CASSSVGGMLSYEQYF.

V is TRBV19 and J is TRBJ2-7; weak D call: TRBD2 (6 bases). Trimming removed 5 bases at V and 1 base at J, with 15 bases between. CDR3 length: 15 amino acids. Per the germline V gene, CDR1 is LNHDA and CDR2 is SQIVND (reference sequence). The CDR3 DNA follows: TGTGCCAGTAGTCAAGAGGGCGGGGCATCCTACGAGCAGTACTTC. Its protein is CASSQEGGASYEQYF. The complete variable domain, with remaining parts taken from reference TRBV19 and TRBJ2-7, reads DGGITQSPKYLFRKEGQNVTLSCEQNLNHDAMYWYRQDPGQGLRLIYYSQIVNDFQKGDIAEGYSVSREKKESFPLTVTSAQKNPTAFYLCASSQEGGASYEQYFGPGTRLTVT.

V and J are TRBV10-3 and TRBJ1-2; 7 nucleotides line up with TRBD1. V gave up 4 bases and J gave up 1 base; unmatched junction bases: 0. The CDR3 spans 13 residues. Germline CDR1 reads ENHRY; CDR2 reads SYGVKD. The CDR3 sequence: CAISGDSNYGYTF. As DNA, the CDR3 is TGTGCCATCAGTGGGGACAGTAACTATGGCTACACCTTC.

This clone was picked up a small number of times. J is TRBJ2-7 and V is TRBV19; tentative D call: TRBD1 (6 bases). V lost 6 bases and J 4 bases, leaving 13 bases between the germline ends. This CDR3 is built from 13 residues. The germline gives CDR1 LNHDA, CDR2 SQIVND (reference sequence). CDR3 amino acids: CASSLAQGYEQYF. The CDR3 bases are TGTGCCAGTAGCCTCGCCCAGGGGTACGAGCAGTACTTC.

The rearrangement uses TRBV11-2 and TRBJ2-5; D unclear. The germline gives CDR1 SGHAT, CDR2 FQNNGV. The CDR3 spans 13 residues. V was trimmed by 2 bases and J by 5 bases, leaving 9 bases between them. The CDR3 DNA sequence: TGTGCCAGCAGCTTAACATTAACGGAGACCCAGTACTTC. Translating gives CASSLTLTETQYF.

The V and J genes are TRBV10-1 and TRBJ2-3; 9 bases agree with TRBD2. Germline values: CDR1 WNHNN, CDR2 SYGVQD (reference sequence). The V segment lost 6 bases and the J segment 5 bases; nucleotides outside the gene matches: 18. This CDR3 contains 18 residues. CDR3 sequence: CASRHGLPSGVELDTQYF. The CDR3 DNA reads as TGCGCCAGCAGACACGGCCTTCCTAGCGGGGTCGAGTTAGATACGCAGTATTTT.